This T cell receptor (beta chain) was profiled in a study of blood T cells in healthy people across ages. The CDR3 covers 15 residues. V was clipped by 10 bases and J by 10 bases; unmatched bases: 19. Germline CDR1 is LNHDA and CDR2 is SQIVND (reference sequence). Combining a sample-barcoded 5' primer with a J-beta primer mix, a second PCR ran for about 7 to 12 cycles. MiXCR was run by TCRdb on the 5' RACE reads, yielding one entry per CDR3 protein. This sample has under 1 million distinct CDR3 sequences; around 45% occur once, and the top ten carry roughly a fifth. This receptor was taken from a man in his sixties in good health. This chain joins TRBV19 and TRBJ2-1; 7 nucleotides align to TRBD1. Sequenced input: blood. The CDR3 DNA reads TGTGCCACCAAAGACAGGGCAAAGGGGATGGAGGAGCAGTTCTTC. This translates into CATKDRAKGMEEQFF. The variable domain in full, completed from reference TRBV19 and TRBJ2-1, reads DGGITQSPKYLFRKEGQNVTLSCEQNLNHDAMYWYRQDPGQGLRLIYYSQIVNDFQKGDIAEGYSVSREKKESFPLTVTSAQKNPTAFYLCATKDRAKGMEEQFFGPGTRLTVL.